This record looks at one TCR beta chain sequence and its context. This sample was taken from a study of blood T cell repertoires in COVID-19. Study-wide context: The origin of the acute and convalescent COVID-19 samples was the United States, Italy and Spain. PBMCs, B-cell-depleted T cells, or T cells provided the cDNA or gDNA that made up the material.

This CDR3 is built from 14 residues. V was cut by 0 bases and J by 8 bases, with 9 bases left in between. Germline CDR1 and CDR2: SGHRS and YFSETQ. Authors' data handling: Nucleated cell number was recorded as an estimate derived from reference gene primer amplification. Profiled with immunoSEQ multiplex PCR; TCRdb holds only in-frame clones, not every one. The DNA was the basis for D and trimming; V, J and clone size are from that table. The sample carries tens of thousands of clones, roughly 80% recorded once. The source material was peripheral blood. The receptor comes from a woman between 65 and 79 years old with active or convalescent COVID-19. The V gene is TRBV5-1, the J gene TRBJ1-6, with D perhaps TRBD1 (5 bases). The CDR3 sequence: CASSLGGGDSPLHF. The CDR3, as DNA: TGCGCCAGCAGCTTGGGGGGAGGGGATTCACCCCTCCACTTT.